The text below deals with one TCR beta chain. Its antigen is still unknown. These data are taken from a study of blood T cells in healthy people across ages. Overall study findings and caveats: Investigators viewed diversity estimates from one million T cells as underestimates, the study reported. The fall in TCR beta diversity per million T cells was roughly linear with age.

V lost 5 bases to trimming and J lost 7 bases, with 6 bases between them. The CDR3 consists of 12 residues. CDR1 SGHAT and CDR2 FQNNGV come from the germline V gene. A second PCR of roughly 7 to 11 cycles used a sample-barcoded 5' primer and a J-beta primer mix. Each CDR3 protein gets one entry after TCRdb re-called the 5' RACE reads with MiXCR. The sample shows about 1.4 million distinct CDR3 sequences, roughly 64% of them seen only once. The V gene is TRBV11-2, the J gene TRBJ1-6; D unclear. Source material: blood. This clonotype was sampled from a man aged 18 to 35 in good health. The CDR3 loop reads CASSGLNSPLHF. The CDR3, as DNA: TGTGCCAGCAGCGGTCTAAATTCACCCCTCCACTTT.